This T cell receptor beta chain was obtained from a study of OX40 agonist ivuxolimab in advanced cancers. Study in general: The mean age was approximately 56 years, ranging from about 23 to 79, with under 90% of participants male.

Study-wide results and caveats: Some of the lowest clonal expansion was seen in partial responders at 0.1-3.0 mg/kg. More expanded clones were found, on average, in CD8+ than in CD4+ T cells.

The data were produced by immunoSEQ multiplex PCR, yet TCRdb's version contains in-frame clones alone and is incomplete. This table holds around 140,000 clones, 90% to 95% found once. Worth noting for this clone: Its cognate antigen is unknown.

Autoimmune disease history or systemic immunosuppression barred patients. The sample in question was CD4+ or CD8+ T cells sorted from blood, obtained in a trial of the OX40 agonist ivuxolimab. The receptor was derived from an adult with an advanced solid tumor such as melanoma, head and neck, liver or kidney cancer.

CDR3 residues: CASSYTIQGTNEKLFF. CDR3 nucleotide sequence: TGTGCCAGCAGTTACACAATACAGGGGACTAATGAAAAACTGTTTTTT. This chain connects TRBV6-6 to TRBJ1-4, with 7 bases fitting TRBD1. V dropped 2 bases and J dropped 2; count of bases not matched to a gene: 5. The CDR3 loop spans 16 amino acids. Germline V lookup: CDR1 MNHNY, CDR2 SVGAGI (reference sequence).